This T cell receptor beta chain was documented in a study of blood T cell repertoires in COVID-19. Background on the study: Samples came from the United States, Italy and Spain, spanning acute and convalescent COVID-19. PBMCs, B-cell-depleted T cells, or T cells were the source of the cDNA or gDNA that made up the material.

Under the authors' procedure: For nucleated cells, counts were estimated from reference gene primer amplification. Generated by immunoSEQ multiplex PCR, the TCRdb table keeps only in-frame clones and is missing some. V, J and clone size reflect that table, while D and trimming were determined from the DNA. The sample includes about 110,000 clones, 88% of them seen just once. This clone was found a few times. Germline values: CDR1 SGHRS, CDR2 YFSETQ. The CDR3 contains 15 residues. With 0 bases removed from V and 5 bases from J, the gap between germline ends came to 12 bases. The chain recombines TRBV5-1 with TRBJ1-5, with D maybe TRBD1 (6 bases). The sequenced material came from peripheral blood. This TCR was sampled from a human donor in a cohort sampled during active COVID-19. The CDR3 coding sequence is TGCGCCAGCAGCTTGGATCCTGGGGGCGATCAGCCCCAGCATTTT. Its translation is CASSLDPGGDQPQHF.